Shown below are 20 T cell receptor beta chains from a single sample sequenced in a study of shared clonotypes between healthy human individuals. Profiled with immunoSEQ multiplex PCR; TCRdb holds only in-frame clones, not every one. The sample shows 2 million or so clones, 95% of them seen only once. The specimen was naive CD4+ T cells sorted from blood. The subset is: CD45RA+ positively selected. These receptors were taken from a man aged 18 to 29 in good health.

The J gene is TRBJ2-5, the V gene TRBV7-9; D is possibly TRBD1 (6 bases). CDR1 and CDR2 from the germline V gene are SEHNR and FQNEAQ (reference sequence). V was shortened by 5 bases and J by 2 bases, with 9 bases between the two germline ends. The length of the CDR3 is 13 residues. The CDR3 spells CASSVRGQETQYF. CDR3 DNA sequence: TGTGCCAGCAGCGTCAGGGGTCAAGAGACCCAGTACTTC. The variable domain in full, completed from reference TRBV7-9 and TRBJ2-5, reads DTGVSQNPRHKITKRGQNVTFRCDPISEHNRLYWYRQTLGQGPEFLTYFQNEAQLEKSRLLSDRFSAERPKGSFSTLEIQRTEQGDSAMYLCASSVRGQETQYFGPGTRLLVL.

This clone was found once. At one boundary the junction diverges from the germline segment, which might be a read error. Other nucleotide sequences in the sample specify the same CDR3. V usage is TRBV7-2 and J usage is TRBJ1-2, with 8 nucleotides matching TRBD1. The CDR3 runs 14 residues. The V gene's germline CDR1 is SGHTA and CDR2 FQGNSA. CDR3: CASSLGTGPKAYTF. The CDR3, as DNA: TGTGCCAGCAGTTTAGGGACAGGCCCTAAAGCGTACACCTTC.

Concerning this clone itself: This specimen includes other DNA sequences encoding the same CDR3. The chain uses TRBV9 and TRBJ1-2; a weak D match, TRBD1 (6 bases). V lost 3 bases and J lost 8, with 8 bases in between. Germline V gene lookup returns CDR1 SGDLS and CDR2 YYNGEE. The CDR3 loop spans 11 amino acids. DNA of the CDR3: TGTGCCAGCAGCGAGGGACAAGGCTACACCTTC. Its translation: CASSEGQGYTF.

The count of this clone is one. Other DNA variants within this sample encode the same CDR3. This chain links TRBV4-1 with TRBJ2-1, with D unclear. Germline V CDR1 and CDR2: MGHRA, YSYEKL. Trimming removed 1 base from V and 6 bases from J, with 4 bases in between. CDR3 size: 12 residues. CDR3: CASSQGGNEQFF. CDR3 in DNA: TGCGCCAGCAGCCAAGGGGGCAATGAGCAGTTCTTC.

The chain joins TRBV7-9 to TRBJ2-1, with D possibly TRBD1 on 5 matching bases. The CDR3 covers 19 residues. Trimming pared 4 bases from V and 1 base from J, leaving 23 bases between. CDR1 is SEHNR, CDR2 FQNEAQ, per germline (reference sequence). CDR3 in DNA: TGTGCCAGCAGCTACTACTCCTTTCAGGGCAAATTGTCCTACAATGAGCAGTTCTTC. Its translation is CASSYYSFQGKLSYNEQFF.

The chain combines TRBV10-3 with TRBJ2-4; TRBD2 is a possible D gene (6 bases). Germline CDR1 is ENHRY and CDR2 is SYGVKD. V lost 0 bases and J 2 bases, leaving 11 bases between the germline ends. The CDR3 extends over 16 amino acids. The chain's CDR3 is CAISESSTRSKNIQYF. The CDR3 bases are TGTGCCATCAGTGAGTCCTCGACTAGATCCAAAAACATTCAGTACTTC.

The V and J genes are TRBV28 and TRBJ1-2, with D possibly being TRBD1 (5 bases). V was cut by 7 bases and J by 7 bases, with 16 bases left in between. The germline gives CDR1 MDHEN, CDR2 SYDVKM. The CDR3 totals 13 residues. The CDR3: CASNDRRGGGYTF. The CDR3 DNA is TGTGCCAGCAACGACCGGAGGGGCGGTGGCTACACCTTC.

This CDR3 reads CASSQGIRGYTF. The CDR3 DNA follows: TGTGCCAGTAGTCAGGGGATTAGGGGCTACACCTTC. J is TRBJ1-2 and V is TRBV19, with D tentatively TRBD1 (6 bases). Germline-derived CDR1 and CDR2 are LNHDA and SQIVND (reference sequence). The ends were cut back, 5 bases at V and 8 bases at J, with 12 bases in the middle. The length of the CDR3 is 12 residues.

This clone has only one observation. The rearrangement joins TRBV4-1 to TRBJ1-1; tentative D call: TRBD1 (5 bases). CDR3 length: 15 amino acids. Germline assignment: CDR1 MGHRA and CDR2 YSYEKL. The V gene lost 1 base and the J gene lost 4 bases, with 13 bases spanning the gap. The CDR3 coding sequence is TGCGCCAGCAGCCAAGGCATGGTAGGGGCCACTGAAGCTTTCTTT. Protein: CASSQGMVGATEAFF.

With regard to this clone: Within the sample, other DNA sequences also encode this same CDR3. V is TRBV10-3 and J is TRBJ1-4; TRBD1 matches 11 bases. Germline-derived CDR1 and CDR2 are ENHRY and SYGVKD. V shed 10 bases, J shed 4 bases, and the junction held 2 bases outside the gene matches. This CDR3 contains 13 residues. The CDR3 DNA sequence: TGTGCCACTGGGACAGGGGGTAATGAAAAACTGTTTTTT. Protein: CATGTGGNEKLFF.

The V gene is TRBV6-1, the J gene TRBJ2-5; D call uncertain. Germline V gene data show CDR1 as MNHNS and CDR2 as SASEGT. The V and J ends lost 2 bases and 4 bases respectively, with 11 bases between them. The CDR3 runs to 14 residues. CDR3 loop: CASSEPAAGETQYF. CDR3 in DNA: TGTGCCAGCAGTGAACCCGCCGCCGGAGAGACCCAGTACTTC.

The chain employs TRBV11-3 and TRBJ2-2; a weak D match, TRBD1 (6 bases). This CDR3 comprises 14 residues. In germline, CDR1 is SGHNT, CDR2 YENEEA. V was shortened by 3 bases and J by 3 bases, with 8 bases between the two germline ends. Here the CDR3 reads CASSLGAHTGELFF. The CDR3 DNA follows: TGTGCCAGCAGCTTGGGGGCGCACACCGGGGAGCTGTTTTTT.

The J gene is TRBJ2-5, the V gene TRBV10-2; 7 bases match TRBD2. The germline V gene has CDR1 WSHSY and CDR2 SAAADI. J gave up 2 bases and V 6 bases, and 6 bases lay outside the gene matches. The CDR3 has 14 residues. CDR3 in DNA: TGCGCCAGCAGCCAAGCGGGGCTACAAGAGACCCAGTACTTC. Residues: CASSQAGLQETQYF.

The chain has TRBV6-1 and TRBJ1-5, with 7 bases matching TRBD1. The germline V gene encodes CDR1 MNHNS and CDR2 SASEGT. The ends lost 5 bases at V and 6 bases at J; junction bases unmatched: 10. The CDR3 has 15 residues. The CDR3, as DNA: TGTGCCAGCAGTCTCGGACCGGCAGGGGGTCAGCCCCAGCATTTT. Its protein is CASSLGPAGGQPQHF.

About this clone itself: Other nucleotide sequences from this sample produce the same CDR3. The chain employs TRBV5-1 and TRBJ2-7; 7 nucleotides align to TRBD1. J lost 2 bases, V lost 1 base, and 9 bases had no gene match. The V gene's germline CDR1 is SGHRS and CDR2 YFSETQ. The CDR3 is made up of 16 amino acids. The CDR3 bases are TGCGCCAGCAGCTTGAGGTCCCGGCAGGGGGCCTACGAGCAGTACTTC. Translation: CASSLRSRQGAYEQYF.

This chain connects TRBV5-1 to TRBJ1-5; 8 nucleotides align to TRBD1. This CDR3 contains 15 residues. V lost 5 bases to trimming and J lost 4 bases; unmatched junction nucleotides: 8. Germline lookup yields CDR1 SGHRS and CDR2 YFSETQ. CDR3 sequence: CASSTGQGRNQPQHF. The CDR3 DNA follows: TGCGCCAGCAGTACCGGACAGGGCCGAAATCAGCCCCAGCATTTT.

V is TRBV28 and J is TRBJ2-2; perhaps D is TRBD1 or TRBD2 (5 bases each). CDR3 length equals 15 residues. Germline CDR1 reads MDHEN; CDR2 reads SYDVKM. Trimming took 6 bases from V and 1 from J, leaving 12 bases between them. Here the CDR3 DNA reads TGTGCCAGCAGCCCCGGGACCCTGAACACCGGGGAGCTGTTTTTT. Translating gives CASSPGTLNTGELFF.

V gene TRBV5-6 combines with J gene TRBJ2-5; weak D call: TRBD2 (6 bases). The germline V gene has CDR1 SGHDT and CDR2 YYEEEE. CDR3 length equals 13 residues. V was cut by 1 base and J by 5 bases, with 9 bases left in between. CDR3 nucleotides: TGTGCCAGCAGCTTGTATCGGGGGGAGACCCAGTACTTC. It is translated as CASSLYRGETQYF.

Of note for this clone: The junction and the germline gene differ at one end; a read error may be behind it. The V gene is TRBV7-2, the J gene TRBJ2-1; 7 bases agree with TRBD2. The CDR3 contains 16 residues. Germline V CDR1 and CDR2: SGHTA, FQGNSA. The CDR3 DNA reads TGTGCCAGCAGCTTAACAAAAGCGGGAAGGTTCAATGAGCAGCTCTTC. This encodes CASSLTKAGRFNEQLF. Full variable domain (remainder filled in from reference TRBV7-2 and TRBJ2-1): GAGVSQSPSNKVTEKGKDVELRCDPISGHTALYWYRQSLGQGLEFLIYFQGNSAPDKSGLPSDRFSAERTGGSVSTLTIQRTQQEDSAVYLCASSLTKAGRFNEQLFGPGTRLTVL.

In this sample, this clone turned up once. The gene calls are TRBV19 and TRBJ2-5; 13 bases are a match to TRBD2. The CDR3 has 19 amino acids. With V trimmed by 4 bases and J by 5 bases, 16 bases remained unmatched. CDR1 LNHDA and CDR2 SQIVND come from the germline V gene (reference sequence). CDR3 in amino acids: CASSKGTSGNYRREETQYF. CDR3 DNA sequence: TGTGCCAGTAGTAAGGGGACTAGCGGGAACTACAGAAGGGAGGAGACCCAGTACTTC.